The following is a T cell receptor (beta chain) sequence with its context. The CDR3 carries no conserved terminal phenylalanine or tryptophan, so it likely arises from a read error. This sample stems from a study of tumor-infiltrating lymphocytes in primary liver carcinoma. Germline DNA was extracted too, while blood RNA derived from unsorted whole blood. V shed 6 bases and J 9 bases; nucleotides not matched to a gene: 7. This CDR3 is 14 amino acids long. Priming with a constant-region primer yielded TCR beta cDNA from approximately 500 ng total RNA. Generation of the TCR beta libraries relied on three nested multiplex PCR rounds using slightly modified ARM-PCR. TRBV1-TRBV30 forward primers and a C-beta reverse primer were used in the first two PCR rounds, which each ran for about 10 cycles. TCRdb called the multiplex PCR reads again in MiXCR, with one record for every CDR3 protein. The sample shows about 320,000 distinct CDR3 sequences, about 62% of them seen only once.

This clonotype was sampled from a man aged 35 to 55 with primary liver carcinoma and hepatitis B virus infection. The sample comprised peripheral blood. The chain links TRBV12-3 or TRBV12-4 to TRBJ2-1; 11 nucleotides line up with TRBD2. The CDR3 reads CASRLLAGVAEQFL. The CDR3 nucleotides read TGTGCCAGCAGGCTACTAGCGGGAGTGGCTGAGCAGTTCCTC.